What follows are 32 T cell receptor beta chains derived from one specimen sequenced in a study of OX40 agonist ivuxolimab in advanced cancers. Profiling relied on immunoSEQ multiplex PCR, and the TCRdb table lists in-frame clones only, not all of them. The data contain about 72,000 clones, 88% of them singletons. The sample in question was CD4+ or CD8+ T cells sorted from blood, obtained in a trial of the OX40 agonist ivuxolimab. All receptors derive from an adult with an advanced solid tumor such as melanoma, head and neck, liver or kidney cancer.

The CDR3: CACCNGIYGYTF. In nucleotides, the CDR3 is TGTGCCTGTTGTAACGGTATCTATGGCTACACCTTC. V gene TRBV30 combines with J gene TRBJ1-2; D uncertain. This CDR3 is built from 12 residues. From germline, CDR1 is GTSNPN and CDR2 SVGIG (reference sequence). Trimming removed 6 bases from V and 4 bases from J, with 12 bases in between.

CDR3 region: CASRGQINEQFF. The CDR3 DNA reads TGTGCCAGCAGGGGACAGATAAATGAGCAGTTCTTC. The J gene is TRBJ2-1, the V gene TRBV28; 7 bases agree with TRBD1. CDR1 and CDR2 (germline): MDHEN, SYDVKM. This CDR3 region has 12 residues. The V gene end was trimmed by 6 bases and the J gene end by 7 bases; junction bases not matched to a gene: 3. Full variable domain (remainder filled in from reference TRBV28 and TRBJ2-1): DVKVTQSSRYLVKRTGEKVFLECVQDMDHENMFWYRQDPGLGLRLIYFSYDVKMKEKGDIPEGYSVSREKKERFSLILESASTNQTSMYLCASRGQINEQFFGPGTRLTVL.

The CDR3 here is CATSSRDRGRGQPQHF. CDR3 DNA: TGTGCCACCAGCTCCCGGGACAGGGGGCGAGGACAGCCCCAGCATTTT. The chain employs TRBV15 and TRBJ1-5; 12 nucleotides line up with TRBD1. V shed 5 bases and J 7 bases; nucleotides not matched to a gene: 9. This CDR3 is 16 amino acids long. Per the germline V gene, CDR1 is LNHNV and CDR2 is YYDKDF (reference sequence). Based on the CDR3 plus reference TRBV15 and TRBJ1-5, the full variable domain is DAMVIQNPRYQVTQFGKPVTLSCSQTLNHNVMYWYQQKSSQAPKLLFHYYDKDFNNEADTPDNFQSRRPNTSFCFLDIRSPGLGDTAMYLCATSSRDRGRGQPQHFGDGTRLSIL.

The sample holds a few counts of this clone. The chain employs TRBV27 and TRBJ1-5; D not resolved. Germline assignment: CDR1 MNHEY and CDR2 SMNVEV (reference sequence). The CDR3 sequence is 14 residues long. V lost 2 bases and J 6 bases, leaving 11 bases between the germline ends. The CDR3 DNA follows: TGTGCCAGCAGTTTAGGGCCCTGGGGTCAGCCCCAGCATTTT. The encoded protein is CASSLGPWGQPQHF.

The chain recombines TRBV6-6 with TRBJ2-5, with 7 bases that match TRBD2. The J call may be faulty, since TRBJ2-7 better matches the DNA end. CDR3 size: 13 residues. Germline V CDR1 and CDR2: MNHNY, SVGAGI (reference sequence). The CDR3 reads CASSSGLPYEQYF. The DNA for the CDR3 is TGTGCCAGCAGTTCGGGACTACCCTACGAGCAGTACTTC.

The genes are TRBV28 and TRBJ2-7; 9 nucleotides agree with TRBD1. Germline V lookup: CDR1 MDHEN, CDR2 SYDVKM. The CDR3 loop spans 14 amino acids. Trimming cost V 7 bases and J 6 bases; bases outside gene matches: 10. The CDR3 region is CASNNRDRVREQYF. In nucleotides, the CDR3 is TGTGCCAGCAACAATCGGGACAGGGTCCGCGAGCAGTACTTC.

This sequence joins TRBV2 and TRBJ2-3; D possibly corresponds to TRBD2 (5 bases). This CDR3 is 10 amino acids long. Germline V lookup: CDR1 SNHLY, CDR2 FYNNEI. V was clipped by 8 bases and J by 11 bases, with 11 bases between them. Here the CDR3 reads CASGPGMQYF. The DNA for the CDR3 is TGTGCCAGCGGTCCGGGAATGCAGTATTTT.

The chain is built from TRBV4-3 and TRBJ2-7, with TRBD1 identical over 7 bases. Germline V CDR1 and CDR2: LGHNA, YSLEER. The CDR3 runs to 15 residues. V gave up 0 bases and J gave up 3 bases; unmatched junction bases: 5. CDR3 DNA sequence: TGCGCCAGCAGCCAAGAAGGAGCAGGGGGCTACGAGCAGTACTTC. It yields the protein CASSQEGAGGYEQYF.

The chain combines TRBV30 with TRBJ2-6, with no clear D. Germline CDR1 is GTSNPN and CDR2 is SVGIG (reference sequence). V lost 5 bases and J lost 0, with 5 bases in between. This CDR3 region has 13 residues. The DNA for the CDR3 is TGTGCCTGGGCCGACTCTGGGGCCAACGTCCTGACTTTC. It translates to CAWADSGANVLTF. The entire variable domain, with the rest obtained from reference TRBV30 and TRBJ2-6, is as follows: SQTIHQWPATLVQPVGSPLSLECTVEGTSNPNLYWYRQAAGRGLQLLFYSVGIGQISSEVPQNLSASRPQDRQFILSSKKLLLSDSGFYLCAWADSGANVLTFGAGSRLTVL.

CDR3 region: CASSEAGQGVSGYTF. CDR3 DNA sequence: TGTGCCAGCAGTGAAGCGGGACAGGGGGTCTCTGGCTACACCTTC. The rearrangement joins TRBV6-1 to TRBJ1-2; TRBD1 matches 11 bases. The CDR3 covers 15 residues. Germline trimming cut 0 bases from V and 7 bases from J; bases unmatched to any gene: 4. The germline gives CDR1 MNHNS, CDR2 SASEGT.

J is TRBJ1-2 and V is TRBV6-1; TRBD1 is a possible D gene (6 bases). Trimming left V 3 bases short and J 8 bases short, with 19 bases between. Germline CDR1 is MNHNS and CDR2 is SASEGT. CDR3 length: 15 residues. This CDR3 is CASSDQGGLEAGYTF. DNA of the CDR3: TGTGCCAGCAGTGACCAAGGGGGACTAGAAGCGGGCTACACCTTC.

This clone was seen more than once but under ten times. The V gene is TRBV4-1, the J gene TRBJ1-2; 8 positions agree with TRBD1. Trimming removed 0 bases from V and 5 bases from J; junction bases left unmatched: 8. The CDR3 runs to 16 residues. From germline, CDR1 is MGHRA and CDR2 YSYEKL. CDR3 coding DNA: TGCGCCAGCAGCCAAGAAAGCATGGGACAGGCGTATGGCTACACCTTC. Encoded protein: CASSQESMGQAYGYTF.

The chain links TRBV19 to TRBJ2-3; TRBD2 might be the D (5 bases). V was shortened by 4 bases and J by 0 bases, with 5 bases between the two germline ends. CDR3 length: 13 residues. CDR1 is LNHDA, CDR2 SQIVND, per germline (reference sequence). The CDR3 protein is CASSSGSTDTQYF. The CDR3 DNA follows: TGTGCCAGTAGTAGCGGGAGCACAGATACGCAGTATTTT.

This clone came up once. V is TRBV1 and J is TRBJ2-2; the D call TRBD1 from the table was never checked on the DNA. TRBV1 is described as a pseudogene. The length of the CDR3 is 15 residues. In nucleotides, the CDR3 is TGCACCAGCAGACCCCGACAGGGGAACACCGGGGAGCTGTTTTTT. Translated, it gives CTSRPRQGNTGELFF.

The chain employs TRBV11-3 and TRBJ1-4; D gene ambiguous. The germline CDR1 and CDR2 sequences are SGHNT and YENEEA. V was cut by 5 bases and J by 8 bases, with 12 bases left in between. The CDR3 loop spans 13 amino acids. As DNA, the CDR3 is TGTGCCAGCAGCCCAGAAGGTCCAGAAAAACTGTTTTTT. Translated: CASSPEGPEKLFF.

The chain couples TRBV6-1 to TRBJ2-1; D is unclear. Germline lookup yields CDR1 MNHNS and CDR2 SASEGT. Trimming took off 1 base at V and 10 bases at J, with 11 bases between the two ends. This CDR3 has 13 residues. The CDR3 loop reads CASSEVLTREQFF. CDR3 nucleotide sequence: TGTGCCAGCAGTGAAGTTCTGACCCGAGAGCAGTTCTTC.

The chain uses TRBV11-2 and TRBJ2-7; D may be TRBD2 (5 bases). CDR3 length: 15 amino acids. CDR1 is SGHAT, CDR2 FQNNGV, per germline. V lost 1 base, J lost 0 bases, and 10 bases lay in between. This CDR3 is CASSLAGIPSYEQYF. The CDR3 DNA is TGTGCCAGCAGCTTAGCCGGGATCCCCTCCTACGAGCAGTACTTC.

The V call is TRBV10-3, the J call TRBJ2-2; 7 positions agree with TRBD1. Germline CDR1 and CDR2: ENHRY and SYGVKD. The CDR3 sequence is 16 residues long. V trimming: 7 bases; J trimming: 3 bases; junction bases outside the gene matches: 11. The DNA of the CDR3 is TGTGCCATCACTCAATTCGACAGGGTTGACACCGGGGAGCTGTTTTTT. This sequence encodes CAITQFDRVDTGELFF.

V and J are TRBV5-1 and TRBJ1-6; no clear D. CDR1 is SGHRS, CDR2 YFSETQ, per germline. The length of the CDR3 is 20 residues. The germline V and J ends were trimmed by 1 base and 0 bases, with 20 bases remaining between them. The CDR3: CASSLYPGSARSSYNSPLHF. The CDR3 region has the DNA TGCGCCAGCAGCTTGTATCCCGGGTCCGCAAGGAGCTCCTATAATTCACCCCTCCACTTT.

This clone was observed once. This chain joins TRBV12-5 and TRBJ1-5, with D unresolved. CDR3 length: 14 amino acids. The germline V gene encodes CDR1 LGHNT and CDR2 FRNRAP. V lost 0 bases to trimming and J lost 7 bases, with 10 bases between them. The CDR3 region has the DNA TGTGCTAGTGGTTTGGTTACGTTGGGGCAGCCCCAGCATTTT. This gives the protein CASGLVTLGQPQHF.

V usage is TRBV6-5 and J usage is TRBJ2-7; 8 nucleotides align to TRBD1. Looked up from germline, CDR1 is MNHEY and CDR2 is SVGAGI. The junction had 6 bases not matched to a gene; V was cut back by 7 bases and J by 7 bases. The CDR3 covers 12 residues. The CDR3 here is CASNKQGGEQYF. The CDR3 DNA sequence: TGTGCCAGCAATAAACAGGGGGGTGAGCAGTACTTC.

This sequence joins TRBV4-3 and TRBJ2-3; D is ambiguous. Per the germline V gene, CDR1 is LGHNA and CDR2 is YSLEER. The CDR3 length is 11 residues. V lost 5 bases to trimming and J lost 8 bases, with 8 bases between them. The CDR3 reads CASSSWATQYF. The CDR3 DNA reads as TGCGCCAGCAGCTCTTGGGCTACGCAGTATTTT.

The chain carries TRBV4-3 and TRBJ1-1; TRBD1 is a possible D gene (5 bases). The V end was cut by 0 bases, the J end by 7 bases, with 15 bases between. The germline V gene encodes CDR1 LGHNA and CDR2 YSLEER. CDR3 size: 15 residues. The CDR3 DNA is TGCGCCAGCAGCCAAGATGCGAGGGGCGCAGGTGAAGCTTTCTTT. Its translation is CASSQDARGAGEAFF.

This clone appeared once. This chain connects TRBV4-1 to TRBJ2-7; 7 nucleotides agree with TRBD2. With 3 bases clipped from V and 4 bases from J, the junction kept 9 bases outside the gene matches. The CDR3 has 15 amino acids. Germline V gene sequence: CDR1 MGHRA, CDR2 YSYEKL. CDR3 protein: CASSHQGQGGYEQYF. CDR3 DNA: TGCGCCAGCAGCCACCAAGGGCAGGGAGGGTACGAGCAGTACTTC.

The V call is TRBV5-1, the J call TRBJ2-7; TRBD2 aligns across 8 bases. The CDR3 has 15 amino acids. Trimming at V came to 3 bases and at J to 1 base, leaving 6 bases not matched to a gene. The germline gives CDR1 SGHRS, CDR2 YFSETQ. CDR3 DNA sequence: TGCGCCAGCAGCTGGGGACCTAGCGGGTCCTACGAGCAGTACTTC. It encodes CASSWGPSGSYEQYF.

The chain couples TRBV4-1 to TRBJ1-2; 7 positions agree with TRBD1. Germline lookup yields CDR1 MGHRA and CDR2 YSYEKL. Unmatched junction bases numbered 10, after V lost 4 bases and J lost 2 bases. The CDR3 is 16 residues long. Here the CDR3 reads CASSPLWDSENYGYTF. For the CDR3, the DNA is TGCGCCAGCAGCCCTCTCTGGGACAGCGAAAACTATGGCTACACCTTC.

V gene TRBV15 combines with J gene TRBJ1-2, with 8 nucleotides matching TRBD1. The ends lost 1 base at V and 6 bases at J; junction bases unmatched: 16. CDR3 length equals 18 residues. Germline CDR1 LNHNV, CDR2 YYDKDF (reference sequence). DNA of the CDR3: TGTGCCACCAGCAGAGGGATTATTGAAAGGACAGGGAGGAATGGCTACACCTTC. Amino acid sequence: CATSRGIIERTGRNGYTF. Using reference TRBV15 and TRBJ1-2 for the parts outside the CDR3, the full variable domain is DAMVIQNPRYQVTQFGKPVTLSCSQTLNHNVMYWYQQKSSQAPKLLFHYYDKDFNNEADTPDNFQSRRPNTSFCFLDIRSPGLGDTAMYLCATSRGIIERTGRNGYTFGSGTRLTVV.

CDR3 DNA: TGTGCCAGTAGTATCGGACAGGGGTCCTACGAGCAGTACTTC. Translation gives CASSIGQGSYEQYF. The rearrangement links TRBV19 to TRBJ2-7, with TRBD1 matching 9 bases. Trimming at V came to 3 bases and at J to 1 base, leaving 1 base not matched to a gene. Germline V gene lookup returns CDR1 LNHDA and CDR2 SQIVND (reference sequence). CDR3 length: 14 residues.

The V call is TRBV11-2, the J call TRBJ1-2; D not certain. The CDR3 spans 12 residues. The germline V gene encodes CDR1 SGHAT and CDR2 FQNNGV. V was pared by 1 base and J by 8 bases, with 8 bases between. The chain's CDR3 is CASSLGRRGYTF. The CDR3 bases are TGTGCCAGCAGCTTAGGGAGGCGGGGCTACACCTTC.

The V call is TRBV5-1, the J call TRBJ1-2; D possibly corresponds to TRBD1 (5 bases). This CDR3 contains 15 residues. V was shortened by 5 bases and J by 6 bases, with 20 bases between the two germline ends. From germline, CDR1 is SGHRS and CDR2 YFSETQ. The DNA of the CDR3 is TGCGCCAGCAGGGGGGACGGAATGCAGGGAAATGGCTACACCTTC. Amino acids: CASRGDGMQGNGYTF.

In the case of this clone: This same CDR3 is encoded by further DNA sequences in the sample. The chain combines TRBV2 with TRBJ1-1, with D tentatively TRBD1 (5 bases). From germline, CDR1 is SNHLY and CDR2 FYNNEI. The CDR3 length is 14 residues. Trimming took 2 bases from V and 1 from J, leaving 8 bases between them. The CDR3, as DNA: TGTGCCAGCAGTGAACGGGGCCCGAACACTGAAGCTTTCTTT. Encoded protein: CASSERGPNTEAFF. The variable domain in full, with the rest retrieved from reference TRBV2 and TRBJ1-1, is EPEVTQTPSHQVTQMGQEVILRCVPISNHLYFYWYRQILGQKVEFLVSFYNNEISEKSEIFDDQFSVERPDGSNFTLKIRSTKLEDSAMYFCASSERGPNTEAFFGQGTRLTVV.

The chain recombines TRBV6-1 with TRBJ1-1; possibly TRBD1 for D (6 bases). The germline gives CDR1 MNHNS, CDR2 SASEGT. The CDR3 totals 13 residues. V lost 8 bases and J 2 bases, leaving 12 bases between the germline ends. CDR3 loop: CASLRQVNTEAFF. CDR3 nucleotide sequence: TGTGCCAGCCTTCGACAGGTTAACACTGAAGCTTTCTTT.